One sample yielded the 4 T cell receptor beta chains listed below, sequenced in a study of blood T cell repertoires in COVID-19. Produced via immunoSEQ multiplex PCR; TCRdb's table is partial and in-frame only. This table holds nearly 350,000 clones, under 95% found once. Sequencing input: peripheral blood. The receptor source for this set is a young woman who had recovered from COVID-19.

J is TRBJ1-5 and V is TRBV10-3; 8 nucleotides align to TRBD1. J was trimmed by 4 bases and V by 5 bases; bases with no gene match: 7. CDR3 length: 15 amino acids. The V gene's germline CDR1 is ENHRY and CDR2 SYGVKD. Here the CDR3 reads CAISLTGAGNQPQHF. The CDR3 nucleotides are TGTGCCATCAGTCTGACAGGGGCGGGGAATCAGCCCCAGCATTTT.

CDR3 residues: CASSLGASQPQHF. CDR3 nucleotides: TGTGCCAGCAGCTTGGGGGCGAGCCAGCCCCAGCATTTT. This chain links TRBV7-2 with TRBJ1-5; D may be TRBD1 (6 bases). The germline CDR1 and CDR2 sequences are SGHTA and FQGNSA. The CDR3 totals 13 residues. The V and J ends lost 3 bases and 7 bases respectively, with 10 bases between them.

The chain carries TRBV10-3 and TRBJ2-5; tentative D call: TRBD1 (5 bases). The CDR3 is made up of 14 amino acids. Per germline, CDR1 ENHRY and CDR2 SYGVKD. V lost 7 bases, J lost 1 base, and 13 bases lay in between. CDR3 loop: CAIIPWTSQETQYF. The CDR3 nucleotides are TGTGCCATCATTCCCTGGACAAGCCAAGAGACCCAGTACTTC.

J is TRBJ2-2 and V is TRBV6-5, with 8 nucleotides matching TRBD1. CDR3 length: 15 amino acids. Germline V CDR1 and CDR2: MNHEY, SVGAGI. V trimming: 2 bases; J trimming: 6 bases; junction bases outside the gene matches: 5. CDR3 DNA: TGTGCCAGCAGTTACGGGGGACAGGACTCCGGGGAGCTGTTTTTT. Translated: CASSYGGQDSGELFF.